This paragraph covers one T cell receptor (beta chain) sequence. The data derive from a study of blood T cell repertoires in COVID-19. Study-level information: Spain, Italy and the United States supplied samples that represented acute and convalescent COVID-19. In each case, the material was cDNA or gDNA derived from T cells, B-cell-depleted T cells, or PBMCs.

This CDR3 comprises 14 residues. Germline V gene data show CDR1 as SGHTA and CDR2 as FQGNSA. The V end lost 4 bases, the J end lost 10 bases, and 17 bases lay between the germline ends. The authors' processing: Using reference gene primer amplification, nucleated cell counts were estimated. The table came from immunoSEQ multiplex PCR; TCRdb's copy has only in-frame clones and leaves some out. V, J and clone size derive from that table, while D and trimming were established from the DNA sequence. The sample has 250,000 to 300,000 clones, approximately 89% seen once; the top ten hold roughly 5%. This chain uses TRBV7-2 with TRBJ1-5; no firm D call. The sequencing input was peripheral blood. The sequence derives from a woman aged 40 to 50 who had recovered from COVID-19. In nucleotides, the CDR3 is TGTGCCAGCAGCTCCGTAGAAGGAGTAGGACCCCAGCATTTT. Amino acid sequence: CASSSVEGVGPQHF.